The TCR beta chain under discussion was sequenced for a study of ipilimumab plus nivolumab after autologous stem cell transplantation. Study-wide background: Patients received a median of about five ipilimumab and about 8 nivolumab doses.

The length of the CDR3 is 15 residues. The V and J ends lost 0 bases and 0 bases respectively, with 9 bases between them. Per the germline V gene, CDR1 is SGDLS and CDR2 is YYNGEE. Produced via immunoSEQ multiplex PCR; TCRdb's table is partial and in-frame only. There are tens of thousands of clones in the sample; 70% to 90% occur only once, and around 5.2% lies in the top ten. Study-wide findings and caveats: Per the authors, repertoire, Treg and microbiota data justify further study.

Starting 14 to 28 days after autologous transplant, ipilimumab 1 mg/kg was given. On this clone: The antigen is undetermined.

Sequencing used PBMCs, obtained in a trial of ipilimumab plus nivolumab as post-transplant consolidation. The clonotype originates from a male donor with diffuse large B-cell lymphoma. The gene calls are TRBV9 and TRBJ1-2; D ambiguous. The CDR3 reads CASSVGLSSNYGYTF. The CDR3 DNA sequence: TGTGCCAGCAGCGTAGGGTTGAGTTCTAACTATGGCTACACCTTC.